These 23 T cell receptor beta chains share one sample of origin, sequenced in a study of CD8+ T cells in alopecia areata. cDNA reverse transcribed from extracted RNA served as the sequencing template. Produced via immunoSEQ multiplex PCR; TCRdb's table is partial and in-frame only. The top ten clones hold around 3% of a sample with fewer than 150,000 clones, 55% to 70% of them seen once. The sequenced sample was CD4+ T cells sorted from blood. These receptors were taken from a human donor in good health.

The CDR3 nucleotides are TGCGCCAGTGCAGTGAACGTAGCGAACACTGAAGCTTTCTTT. This codes for CASAVNVANTEAFF. This chain links TRBV5-1 with TRBJ1-1; no firm D call. V was pared by 8 bases and J by 1 base, with 15 bases between. The V gene's germline CDR1 is SGHRS and CDR2 YFSETQ. CDR3 length equals 14 residues.

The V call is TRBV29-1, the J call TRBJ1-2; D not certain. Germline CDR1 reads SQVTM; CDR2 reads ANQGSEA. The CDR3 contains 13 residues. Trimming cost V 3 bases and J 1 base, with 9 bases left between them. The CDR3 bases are TGCAGCGTTGACCCGGGGAATAACTATGGCTACACCTTC. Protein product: CSVDPGNNYGYTF.

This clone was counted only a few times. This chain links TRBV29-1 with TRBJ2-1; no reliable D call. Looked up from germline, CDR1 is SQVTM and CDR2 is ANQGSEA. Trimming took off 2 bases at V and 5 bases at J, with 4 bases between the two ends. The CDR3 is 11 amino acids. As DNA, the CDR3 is TGCAGCGTTGAACCGGACAATGAGCAGTTCTTC. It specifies CSVEPDNEQFF.

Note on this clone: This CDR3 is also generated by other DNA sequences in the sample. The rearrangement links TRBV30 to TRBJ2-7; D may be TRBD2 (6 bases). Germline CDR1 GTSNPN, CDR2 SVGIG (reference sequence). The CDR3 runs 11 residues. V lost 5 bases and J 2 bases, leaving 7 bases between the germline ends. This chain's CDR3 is CAWGGAYEQYF. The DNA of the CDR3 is TGTGCCTGGGGAGGGGCCTACGAGCAGTACTTC.

The CDR3 nucleotides read TGTGCCAGTAGTAACCCGGGGGGCCCCCCGGGAGAGACCCAGTACTTC. This sequence encodes CASSNPGGPPGETQYF. V usage is TRBV19 and J usage is TRBJ2-5; the D gene is possibly TRBD2 (7 bases). V dropped 4 bases and J dropped 4 bases, with 19 bases sitting between them. The CDR3 has 16 amino acids. The germline CDR1 and CDR2 sequences are LNHDA and SQIVND (reference sequence). Complete variable domain (other parts from reference TRBV19 and TRBJ2-5): DGGITQSPKYLFRKEGQNVTLSCEQNLNHDAMYWYRQDPGQGLRLIYYSQIVNDFQKGDIAEGYSVSREKKESFPLTVTSAQKNPTAFYLCASSNPGGPPGETQYFGPGTRLLVL.

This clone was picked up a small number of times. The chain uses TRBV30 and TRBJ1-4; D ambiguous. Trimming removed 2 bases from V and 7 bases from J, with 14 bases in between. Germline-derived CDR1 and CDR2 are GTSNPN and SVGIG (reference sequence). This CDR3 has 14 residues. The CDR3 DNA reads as TGTGCCTGGAGTACCCCATCGGTCAGTGAAAAACTGTTTTTT. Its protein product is CAWSTPSVSEKLFF.

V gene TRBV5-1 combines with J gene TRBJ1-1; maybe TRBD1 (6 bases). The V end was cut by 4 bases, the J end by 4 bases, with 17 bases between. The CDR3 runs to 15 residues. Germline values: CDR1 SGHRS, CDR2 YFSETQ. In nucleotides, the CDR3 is TGCGCCAGCAGCCTTTTATCGACAGGTGGCACTGAAGCTTTCTTT. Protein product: CASSLLSTGGTEAFF.

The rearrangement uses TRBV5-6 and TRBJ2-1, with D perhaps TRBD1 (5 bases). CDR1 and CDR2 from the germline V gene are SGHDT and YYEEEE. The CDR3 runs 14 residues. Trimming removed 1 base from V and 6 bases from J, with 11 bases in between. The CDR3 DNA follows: TGTGCCAGCAGCTTGCTGAGACAGAGCAATGAGCAGTTCTTC. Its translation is CASSLLRQSNEQFF.

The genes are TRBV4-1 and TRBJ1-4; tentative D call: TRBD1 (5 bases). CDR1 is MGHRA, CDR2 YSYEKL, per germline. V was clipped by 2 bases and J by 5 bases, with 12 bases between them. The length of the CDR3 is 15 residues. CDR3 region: CASSQPTAPNEKLFF. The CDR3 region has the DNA TGCGCCAGCAGCCAACCGACAGCTCCGAATGAAAAACTGTTTTTT.

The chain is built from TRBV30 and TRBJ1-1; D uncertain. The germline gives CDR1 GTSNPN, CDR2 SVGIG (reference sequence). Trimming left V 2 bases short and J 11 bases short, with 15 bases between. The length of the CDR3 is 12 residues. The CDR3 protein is CAWSPRTPRAFF. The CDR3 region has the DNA TGTGCCTGGAGTCCGCGGACTCCCCGGGCTTTCTTT.

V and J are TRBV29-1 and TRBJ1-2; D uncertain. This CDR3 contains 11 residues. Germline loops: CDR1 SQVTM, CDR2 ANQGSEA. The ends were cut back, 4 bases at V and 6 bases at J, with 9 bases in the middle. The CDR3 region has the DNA TGCAGCGTTGCGTCGGCGGATGGCTACACCTTC. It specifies CSVASADGYTF.

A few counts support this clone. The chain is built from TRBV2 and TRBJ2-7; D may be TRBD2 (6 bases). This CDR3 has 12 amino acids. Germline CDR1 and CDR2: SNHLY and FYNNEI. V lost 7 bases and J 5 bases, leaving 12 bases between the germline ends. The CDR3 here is CASKEGFHEQYF. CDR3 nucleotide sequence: TGTGCCAGCAAGGAGGGATTCCACGAGCAGTACTTC.

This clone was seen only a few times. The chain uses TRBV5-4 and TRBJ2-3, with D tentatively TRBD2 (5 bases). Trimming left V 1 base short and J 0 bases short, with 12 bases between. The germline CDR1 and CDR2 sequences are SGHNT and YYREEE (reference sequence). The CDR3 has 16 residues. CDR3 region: CASSLPGGSSTDTQYF. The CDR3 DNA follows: TGTGCCAGCAGCTTGCCTGGAGGCTCGAGCACAGATACGCAGTATTTT.

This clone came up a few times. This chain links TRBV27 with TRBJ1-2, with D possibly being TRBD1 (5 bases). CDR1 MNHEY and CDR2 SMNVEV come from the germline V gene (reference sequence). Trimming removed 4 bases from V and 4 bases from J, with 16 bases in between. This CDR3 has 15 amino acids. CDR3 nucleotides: TGTGCCAGCAGTTCCGCAGGGTTAAAGGGCTATGGCTACACCTTC. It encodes CASSSAGLKGYGYTF.

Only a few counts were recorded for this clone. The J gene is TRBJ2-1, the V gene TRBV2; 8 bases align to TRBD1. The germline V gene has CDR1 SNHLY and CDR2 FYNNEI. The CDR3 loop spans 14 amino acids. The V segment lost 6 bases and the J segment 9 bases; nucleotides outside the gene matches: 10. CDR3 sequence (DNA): TGTGCCAGCAGGACGGACAGGGAATATGGTGAGCAGTTCTTC. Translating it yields CASRTDREYGEQFF.

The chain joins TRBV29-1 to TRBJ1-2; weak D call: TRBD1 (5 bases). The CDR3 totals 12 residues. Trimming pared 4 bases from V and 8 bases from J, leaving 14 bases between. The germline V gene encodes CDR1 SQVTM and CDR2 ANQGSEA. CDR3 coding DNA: TGCAGCGTTGGTCTCACCCAGGGAGGCTACACCTTC. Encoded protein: CSVGLTQGGYTF. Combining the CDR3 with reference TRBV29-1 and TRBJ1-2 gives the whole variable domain SAVISQKPSRDICQRGTSLTIQCQVDSQVTMMFWYRQQPGQSLTLIATANQGSEATYESGFVIDKFPISRPNLTFSTLTVSNMSPEDSSIYLCSVGLTQGGYTFGSGTRLTVV.

The CDR3 region is CASSLGVGAYEQYF. CDR3 nucleotides: TGTGCCAGCAGCTTAGGCGTAGGGGCATACGAGCAGTACTTC. The chain employs TRBV7-8 and TRBJ2-5; TRBD1 might be the D (5 bases). The J call could be wrong; TRBJ2-7 is a better fit for the DNA end. CDR3 length: 14 residues. Germline V gene lookup returns CDR1 SGHVS and CDR2 FQNEAQ.

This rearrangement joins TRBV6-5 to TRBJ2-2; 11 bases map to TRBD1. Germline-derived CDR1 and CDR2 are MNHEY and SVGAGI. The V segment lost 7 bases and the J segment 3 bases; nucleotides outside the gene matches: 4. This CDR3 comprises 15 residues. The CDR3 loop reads CASKRDRGYTGELFF. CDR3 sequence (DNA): TGTGCCAGCAAACGGGACAGGGGGTACACCGGGGAGCTGTTTTTT.

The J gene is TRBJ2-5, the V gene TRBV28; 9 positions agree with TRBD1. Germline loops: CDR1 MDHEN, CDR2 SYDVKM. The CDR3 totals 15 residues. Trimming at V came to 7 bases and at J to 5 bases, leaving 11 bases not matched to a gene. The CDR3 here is CASIRGQGHRETQYF. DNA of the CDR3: TGTGCCAGCATTCGAGGACAGGGGCACCGGGAGACCCAGTACTTC.

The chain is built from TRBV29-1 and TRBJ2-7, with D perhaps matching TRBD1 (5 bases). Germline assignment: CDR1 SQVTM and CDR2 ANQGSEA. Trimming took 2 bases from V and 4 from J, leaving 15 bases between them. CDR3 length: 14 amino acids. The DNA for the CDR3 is TGCAGCGTTGAAATCCGGCAGGGTGGATACGAGCAGTACTTC. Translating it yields CSVEIRQGGYEQYF.

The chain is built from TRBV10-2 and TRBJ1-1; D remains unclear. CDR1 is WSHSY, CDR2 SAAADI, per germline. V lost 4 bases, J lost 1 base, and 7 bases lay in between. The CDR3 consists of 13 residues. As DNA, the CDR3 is TGCGCCAGCAGTGTGGACGGGAACACTGAAGCTTTCTTT. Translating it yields CASSVDGNTEAFF.

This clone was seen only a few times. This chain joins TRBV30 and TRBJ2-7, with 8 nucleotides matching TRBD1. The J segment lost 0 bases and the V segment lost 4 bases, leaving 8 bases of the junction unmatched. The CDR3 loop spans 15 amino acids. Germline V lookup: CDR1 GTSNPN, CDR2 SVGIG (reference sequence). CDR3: CAWNQGAGSSYEQYF. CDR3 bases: TGTGCCTGGAATCAGGGGGCAGGGAGCTCCTACGAGCAGTACTTC.

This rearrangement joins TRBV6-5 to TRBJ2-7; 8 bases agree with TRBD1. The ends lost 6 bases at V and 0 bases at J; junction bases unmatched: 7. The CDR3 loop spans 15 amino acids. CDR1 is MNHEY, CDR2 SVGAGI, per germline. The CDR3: CASRLTGTGSYEQYF. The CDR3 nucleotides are TGTGCCAGCAGACTCACCGGGACAGGCTCCTACGAGCAGTACTTC.